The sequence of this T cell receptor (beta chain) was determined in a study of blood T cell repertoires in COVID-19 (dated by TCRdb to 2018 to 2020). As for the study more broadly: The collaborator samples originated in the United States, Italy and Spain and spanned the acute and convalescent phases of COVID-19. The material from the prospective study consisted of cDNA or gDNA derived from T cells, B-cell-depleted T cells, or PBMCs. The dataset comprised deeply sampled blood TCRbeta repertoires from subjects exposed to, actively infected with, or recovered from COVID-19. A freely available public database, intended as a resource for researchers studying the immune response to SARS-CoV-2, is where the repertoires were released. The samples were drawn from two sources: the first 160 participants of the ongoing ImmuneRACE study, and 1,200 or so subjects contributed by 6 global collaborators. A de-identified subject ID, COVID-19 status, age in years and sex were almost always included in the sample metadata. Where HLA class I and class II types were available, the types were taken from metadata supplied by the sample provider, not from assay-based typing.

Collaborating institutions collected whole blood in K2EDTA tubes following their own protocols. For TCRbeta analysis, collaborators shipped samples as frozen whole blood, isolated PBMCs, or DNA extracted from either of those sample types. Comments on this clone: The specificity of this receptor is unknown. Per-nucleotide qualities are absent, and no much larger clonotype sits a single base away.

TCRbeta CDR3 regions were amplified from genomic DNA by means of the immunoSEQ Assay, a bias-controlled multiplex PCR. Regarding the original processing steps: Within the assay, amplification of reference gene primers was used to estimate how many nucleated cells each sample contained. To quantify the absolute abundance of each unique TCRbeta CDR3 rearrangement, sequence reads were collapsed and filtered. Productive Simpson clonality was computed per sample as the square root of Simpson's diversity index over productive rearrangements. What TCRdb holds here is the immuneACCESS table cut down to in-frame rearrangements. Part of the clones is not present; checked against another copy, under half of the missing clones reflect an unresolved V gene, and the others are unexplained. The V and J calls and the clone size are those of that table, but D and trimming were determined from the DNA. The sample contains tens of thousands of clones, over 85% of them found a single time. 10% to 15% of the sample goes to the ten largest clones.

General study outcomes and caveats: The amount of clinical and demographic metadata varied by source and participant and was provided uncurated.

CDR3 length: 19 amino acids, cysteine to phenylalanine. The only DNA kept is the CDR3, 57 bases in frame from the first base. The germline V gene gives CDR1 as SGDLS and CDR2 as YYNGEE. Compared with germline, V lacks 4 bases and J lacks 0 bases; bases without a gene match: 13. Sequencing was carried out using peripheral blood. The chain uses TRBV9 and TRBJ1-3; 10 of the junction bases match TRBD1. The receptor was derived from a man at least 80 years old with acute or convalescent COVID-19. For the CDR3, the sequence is CASSTTGTGVSGSGNTIYF. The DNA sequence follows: TGTGCCAGCAGCACCACCGGGACAGGGGTTAGCGGCTCTGGAAACACCATATATTTT.